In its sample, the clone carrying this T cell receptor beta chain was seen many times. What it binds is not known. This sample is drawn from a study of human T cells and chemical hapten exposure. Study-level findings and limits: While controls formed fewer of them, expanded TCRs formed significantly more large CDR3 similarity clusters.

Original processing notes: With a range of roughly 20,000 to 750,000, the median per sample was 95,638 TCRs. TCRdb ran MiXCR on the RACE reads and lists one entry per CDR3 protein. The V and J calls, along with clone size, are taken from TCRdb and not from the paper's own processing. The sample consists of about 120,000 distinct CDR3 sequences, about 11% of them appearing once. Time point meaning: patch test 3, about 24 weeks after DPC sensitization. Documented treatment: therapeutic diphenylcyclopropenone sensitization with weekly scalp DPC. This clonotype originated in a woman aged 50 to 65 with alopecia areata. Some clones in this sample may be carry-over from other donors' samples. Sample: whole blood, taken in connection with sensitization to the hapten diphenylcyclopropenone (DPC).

The CDR3 bases are TGCAGTCTGGGGGGGGCCCCTAACTATGGCTACACCTTC. Residues: CSLGGAPNYGYTF. This rearrangement joins TRBV20-1 to TRBJ1-2, with a possible D match to TRBD1 (6 bases). This CDR3 contains 13 residues. Germline V gene data show CDR1 as DFQATT and CDR2 as SNEGSKA (reference sequence). Between the trimmed V and J ends, which lost 8 bases and 0 bases, there was a span of 13 bases.